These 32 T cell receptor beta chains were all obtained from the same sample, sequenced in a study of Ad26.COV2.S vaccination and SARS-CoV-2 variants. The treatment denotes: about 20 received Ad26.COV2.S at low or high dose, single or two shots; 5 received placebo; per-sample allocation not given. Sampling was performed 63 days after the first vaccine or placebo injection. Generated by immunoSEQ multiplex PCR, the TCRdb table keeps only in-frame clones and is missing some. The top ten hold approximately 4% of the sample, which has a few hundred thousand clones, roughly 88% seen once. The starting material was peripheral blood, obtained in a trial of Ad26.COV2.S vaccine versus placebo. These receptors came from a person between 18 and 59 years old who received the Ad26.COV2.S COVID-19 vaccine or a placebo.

The CDR3 nucleotides read TGTGCCTGGAACACCGGAGGCAGGGGGCCCCATGGCTACACCTTC. Translated, it gives CAWNTGGRGPHGYTF. This chain joins TRBV30 and TRBJ1-2; 8 positions match TRBD1. The CDR3 covers 15 residues. With V trimmed by 4 bases and J by 6 bases, 13 bases remained unmatched. Germline lookup yields CDR1 GTSNPN and CDR2 SVGIG (reference sequence). The entire variable domain, with the rest obtained from reference TRBV30 and TRBJ1-2, is as follows: SQTIHQWPATLVQPVGSPLSLECTVEGTSNPNLYWYRQAAGRGLQLLFYSVGIGQISSEVPQNLSASRPQDRQFILSSKKLLLSDSGFYLCAWNTGGRGPHGYTFGSGTRLTVV.

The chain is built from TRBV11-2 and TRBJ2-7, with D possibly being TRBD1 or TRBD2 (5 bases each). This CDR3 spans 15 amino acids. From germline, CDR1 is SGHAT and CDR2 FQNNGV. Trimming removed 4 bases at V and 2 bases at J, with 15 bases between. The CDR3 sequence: CASSSPGQGTYEQYF. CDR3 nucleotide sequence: TGTGCCAGCAGCTCTCCGGGGCAGGGAACCTACGAGCAGTACTTC.

CDR3 DNA sequence: TGTGCCTTGAAACTAGCGGGGGCCTACGAGCAGTACTTC. Its protein is CALKLAGAYEQYF. The rearrangement uses TRBV30 and TRBJ2-7; 11 bases match TRBD2. The CDR3 is 13 residues long. V was clipped by 7 bases and J by 2 bases; unmatched bases: 4. Germline V CDR1 and CDR2: GTSNPN, SVGIG (reference sequence).

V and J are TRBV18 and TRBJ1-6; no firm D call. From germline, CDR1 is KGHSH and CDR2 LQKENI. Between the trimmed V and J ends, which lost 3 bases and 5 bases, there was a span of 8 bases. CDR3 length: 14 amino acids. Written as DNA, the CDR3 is TGTGCCAGCTCACCGGCAGGCAATAATTCACCCCTCCACTTT. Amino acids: CASSPAGNNSPLHF.

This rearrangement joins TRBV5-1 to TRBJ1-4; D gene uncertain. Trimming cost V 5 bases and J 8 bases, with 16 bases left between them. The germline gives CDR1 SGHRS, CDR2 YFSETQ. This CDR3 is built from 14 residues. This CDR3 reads CASSPDIVTEKLFF. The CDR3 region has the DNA TGCGCCAGCAGTCCCGACATCGTAACCGAAAAACTGTTTTTT.

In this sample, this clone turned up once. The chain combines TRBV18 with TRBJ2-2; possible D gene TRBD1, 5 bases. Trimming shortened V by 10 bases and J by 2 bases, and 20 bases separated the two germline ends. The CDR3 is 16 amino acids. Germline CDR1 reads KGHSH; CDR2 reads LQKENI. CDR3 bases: TGTGCCACCCCTCACGCAGGGTGGGTTAACACCGGGGAGCTGTTTTTT. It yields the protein CATPHAGWVNTGELFF.

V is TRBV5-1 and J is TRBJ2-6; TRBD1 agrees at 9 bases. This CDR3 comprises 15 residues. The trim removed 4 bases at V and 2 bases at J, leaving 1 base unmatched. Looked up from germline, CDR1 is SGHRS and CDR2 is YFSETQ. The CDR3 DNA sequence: TGCGCCAGCAGCCGGACAGGGGCTGGGGCCAACGTCCTGACTTTC. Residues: CASSRTGAGANVLTF.

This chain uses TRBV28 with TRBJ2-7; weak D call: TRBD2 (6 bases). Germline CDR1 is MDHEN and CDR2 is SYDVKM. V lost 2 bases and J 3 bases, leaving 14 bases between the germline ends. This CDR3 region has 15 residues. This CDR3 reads CASSLILSGVYEQYF. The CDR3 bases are TGTGCCAGCAGTTTAATATTATCGGGAGTCTACGAGCAGTACTTC.

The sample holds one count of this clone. CDR3 DNA sequence: TGTGCCAGCTCACCCCAGGGGACCCCCACAGATACGCAGTATTTT. It yields the protein CASSPQGTPTDTQYF. The genes are TRBV18 and TRBJ2-3, with D possibly being TRBD1 (6 bases). The CDR3 contains 15 residues. Germline CDR1 and CDR2: KGHSH and LQKENI. Trimming shortened V by 3 bases and J by 2 bases, and 12 bases separated the two germline ends.

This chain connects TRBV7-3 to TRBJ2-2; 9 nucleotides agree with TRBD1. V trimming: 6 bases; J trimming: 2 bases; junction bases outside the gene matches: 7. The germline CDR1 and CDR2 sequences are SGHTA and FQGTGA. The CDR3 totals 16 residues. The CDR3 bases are TGTGCCAGCAGTTTAGGACAGGGGAAAAACACCGGGGAGCTGTTTTTT. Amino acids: CASSLGQGKNTGELFF.

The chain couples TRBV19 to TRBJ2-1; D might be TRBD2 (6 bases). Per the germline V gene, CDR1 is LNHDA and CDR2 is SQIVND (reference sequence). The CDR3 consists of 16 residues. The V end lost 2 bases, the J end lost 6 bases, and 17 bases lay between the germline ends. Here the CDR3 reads CASSISSGGVVNEQFF. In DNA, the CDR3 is TGTGCCAGTAGTATATCGTCCGGGGGAGTGGTCAATGAGCAGTTCTTC.

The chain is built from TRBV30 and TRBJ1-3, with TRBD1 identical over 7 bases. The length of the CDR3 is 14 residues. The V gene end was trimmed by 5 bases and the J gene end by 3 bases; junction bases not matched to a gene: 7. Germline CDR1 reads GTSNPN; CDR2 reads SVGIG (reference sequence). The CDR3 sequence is CAWSTGVLGNTIYF. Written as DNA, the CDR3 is TGTGCCTGGTCTACAGGGGTCCTTGGAAACACCATATATTTT.

As DNA, the CDR3 is TGTGCCAGCAGACCCTCGGGCAGGGGAGAGACCGGGGAGCTGTTTTTT. Its protein is CASRPSGRGETGELFF. The chain joins TRBV28 to TRBJ2-2; D possibly corresponds to TRBD1 (6 bases). Germline V gene lookup returns CDR1 MDHEN and CDR2 SYDVKM. This CDR3 spans 16 amino acids. The V end was cut by 6 bases, the J end by 5 bases, with 19 bases between.

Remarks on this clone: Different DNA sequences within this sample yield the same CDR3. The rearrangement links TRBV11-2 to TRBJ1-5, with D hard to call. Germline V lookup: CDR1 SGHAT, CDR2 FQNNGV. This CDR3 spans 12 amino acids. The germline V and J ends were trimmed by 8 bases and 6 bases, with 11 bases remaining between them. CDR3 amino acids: CASSLGGQPQHF. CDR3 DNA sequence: TGTGCCAGCTCGCTAGGTGGTCAGCCCCAGCATTTT.

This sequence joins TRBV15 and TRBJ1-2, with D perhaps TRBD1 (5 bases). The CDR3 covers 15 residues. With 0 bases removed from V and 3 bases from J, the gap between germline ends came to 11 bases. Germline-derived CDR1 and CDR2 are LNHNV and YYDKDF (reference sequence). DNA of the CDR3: TGTGCCACCAGCAGAGACCTAGACAGATACTATGGCTACACCTTC. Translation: CATSRDLDRYYGYTF.

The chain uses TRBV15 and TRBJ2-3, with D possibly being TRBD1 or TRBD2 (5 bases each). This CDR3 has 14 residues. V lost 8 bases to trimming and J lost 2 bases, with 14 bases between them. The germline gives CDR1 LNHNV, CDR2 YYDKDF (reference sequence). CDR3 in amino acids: CATLSGPSTDTQYF. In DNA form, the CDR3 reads TGTGCCACCCTCTCGGGGCCATCCACAGATACGCAGTATTTT.

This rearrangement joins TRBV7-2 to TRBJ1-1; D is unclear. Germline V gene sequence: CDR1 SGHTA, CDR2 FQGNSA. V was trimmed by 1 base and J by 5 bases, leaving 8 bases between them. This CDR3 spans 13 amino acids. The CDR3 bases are TGTGCCAGCAGCTTAGTGGGGTGGACTGAAGCTTTCTTT. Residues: CASSLVGWTEAFF.

CDR3 DNA sequence: TGTGCCAGCAGCTTTGACAGTTCCTACGAGCAGTACTTC. Translating it yields CASSFDSSYEQYF. The chain links TRBV5-6 to TRBJ2-7, with TRBD1 as a possible D gene (5 bases). V was shortened by 2 bases and J by 1 base, with 7 bases between the two germline ends. The CDR3 runs to 13 residues. Germline CDR1 SGHDT, CDR2 YYEEEE.

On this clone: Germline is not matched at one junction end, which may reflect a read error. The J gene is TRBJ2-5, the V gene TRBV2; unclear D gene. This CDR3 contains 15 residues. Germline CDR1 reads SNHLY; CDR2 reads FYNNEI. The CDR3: CASSDLGALQGTQYF. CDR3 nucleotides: TGTGCCAGCAGTGATTTAGGTGCTCTGCAAGGGACCCAGTACTTC.

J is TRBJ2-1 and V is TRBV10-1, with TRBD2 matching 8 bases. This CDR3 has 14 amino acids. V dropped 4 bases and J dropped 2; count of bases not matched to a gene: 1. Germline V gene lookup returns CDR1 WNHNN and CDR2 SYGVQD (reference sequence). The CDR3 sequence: CASSAGGPYNEQFF. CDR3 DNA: TGCGCCAGCAGTGCGGGGGGGCCCTACAATGAGCAGTTCTTC.

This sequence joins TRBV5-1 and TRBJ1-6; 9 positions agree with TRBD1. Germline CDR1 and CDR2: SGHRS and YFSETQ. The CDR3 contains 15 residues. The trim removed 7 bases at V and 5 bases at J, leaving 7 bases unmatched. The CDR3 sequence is CASSPGDRDNSPLHF. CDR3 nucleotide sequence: TGCGCCAGCTCTCCGGGGGACAGGGATAATTCACCCCTCCACTTT.

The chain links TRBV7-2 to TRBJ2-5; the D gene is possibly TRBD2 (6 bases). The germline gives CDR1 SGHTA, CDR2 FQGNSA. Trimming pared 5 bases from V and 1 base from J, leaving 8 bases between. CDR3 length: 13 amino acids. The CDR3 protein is CASSVSGQETQYF. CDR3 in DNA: TGTGCCAGCAGCGTTAGCGGCCAAGAGACCCAGTACTTC.

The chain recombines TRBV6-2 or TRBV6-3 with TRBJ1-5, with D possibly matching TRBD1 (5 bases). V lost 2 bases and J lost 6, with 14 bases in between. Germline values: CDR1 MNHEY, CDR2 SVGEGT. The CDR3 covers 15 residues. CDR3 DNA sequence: TGTGCCAGCAGTTACGGAACCCGGGGGGGTCAGCCCCAGCATTTT. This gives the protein CASSYGTRGGQPQHF.

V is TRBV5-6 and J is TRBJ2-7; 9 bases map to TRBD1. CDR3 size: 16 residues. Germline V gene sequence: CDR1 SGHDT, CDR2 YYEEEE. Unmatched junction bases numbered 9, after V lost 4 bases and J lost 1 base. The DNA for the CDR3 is TGTGCCAGCAGCCCGCCGGGGACAGGGAGTTCCTACGAGCAGTACTTC. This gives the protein CASSPPGTGSSYEQYF.

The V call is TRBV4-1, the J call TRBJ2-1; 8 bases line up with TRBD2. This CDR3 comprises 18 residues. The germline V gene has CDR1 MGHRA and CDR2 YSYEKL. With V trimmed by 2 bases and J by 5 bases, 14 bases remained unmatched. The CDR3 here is CASSQTRGGIRLDNEQFF. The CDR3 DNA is TGCGCCAGCAGCCAAACCCGGGGGGGGATCAGGCTGGACAATGAGCAGTTCTTC.

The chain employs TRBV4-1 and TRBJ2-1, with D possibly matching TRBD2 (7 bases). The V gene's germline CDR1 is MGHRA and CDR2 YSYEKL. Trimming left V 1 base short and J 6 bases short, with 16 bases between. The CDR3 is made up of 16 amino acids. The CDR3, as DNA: TGCGCCAGCAGCCAAGTGGGCCTAGGGGGGGGCAATGAGCAGTTCTTC. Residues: CASSQVGLGGGNEQFF.

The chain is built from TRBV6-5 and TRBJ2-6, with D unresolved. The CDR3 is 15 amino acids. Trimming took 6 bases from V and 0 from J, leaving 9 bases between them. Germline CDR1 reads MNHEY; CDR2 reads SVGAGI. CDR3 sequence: CASSQRFSGANVLTF. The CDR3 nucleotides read TGTGCCAGCAGCCAGAGGTTCTCTGGGGCCAACGTCCTGACTTTC.

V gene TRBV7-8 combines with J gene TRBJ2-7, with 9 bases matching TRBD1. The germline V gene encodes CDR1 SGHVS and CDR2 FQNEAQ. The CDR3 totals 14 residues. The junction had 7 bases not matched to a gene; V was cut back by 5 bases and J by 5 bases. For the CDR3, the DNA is TGTGCCAGCAGCCAGACAGGGGGTCGCCACGAGCAGTACTTC. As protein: CASSQTGGRHEQYF.

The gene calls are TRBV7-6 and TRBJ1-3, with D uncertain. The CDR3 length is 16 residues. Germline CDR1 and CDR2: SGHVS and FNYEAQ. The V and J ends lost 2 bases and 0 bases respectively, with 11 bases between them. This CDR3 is CASSLRTAASGNTIYF. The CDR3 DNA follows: TGTGCCAGCAGCTTAAGAACAGCTGCCTCTGGAAACACCATATATTTT. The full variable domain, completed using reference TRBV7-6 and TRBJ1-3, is GAGVSQSPRYKVTKRGQDVALRCDPISGHVSLYWYRQALGQGPEFLTYFNYEAQQDKSGLPNDRFSAERPEGSISTLTIQRTEQRDSAMYRCASSLRTAASGNTIYFGEGSWLTVV.

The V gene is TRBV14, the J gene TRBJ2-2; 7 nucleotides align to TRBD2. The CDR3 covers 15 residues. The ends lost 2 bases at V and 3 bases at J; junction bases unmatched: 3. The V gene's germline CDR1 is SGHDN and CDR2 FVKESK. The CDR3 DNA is TGTGCCAGCAGCCAACTAGCGGTACACACCGGGGAGCTGTTTTTT. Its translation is CASSQLAVHTGELFF.

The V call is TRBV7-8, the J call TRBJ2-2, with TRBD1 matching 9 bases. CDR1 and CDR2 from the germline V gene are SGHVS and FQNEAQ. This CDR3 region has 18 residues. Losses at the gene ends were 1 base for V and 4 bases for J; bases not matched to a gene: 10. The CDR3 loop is CASSLVGDRVGLTGELFF. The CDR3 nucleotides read TGTGCCAGCAGCTTAGTAGGGGACAGGGTGGGTCTCACCGGGGAGCTGTTTTTT.

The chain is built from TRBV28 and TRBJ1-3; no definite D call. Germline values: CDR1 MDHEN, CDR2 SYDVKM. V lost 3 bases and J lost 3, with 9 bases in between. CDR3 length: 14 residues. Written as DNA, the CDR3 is TGTGCCAGCAGTTTGGATGTAGATGGAAACACCATATATTTT. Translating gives CASSLDVDGNTIYF.